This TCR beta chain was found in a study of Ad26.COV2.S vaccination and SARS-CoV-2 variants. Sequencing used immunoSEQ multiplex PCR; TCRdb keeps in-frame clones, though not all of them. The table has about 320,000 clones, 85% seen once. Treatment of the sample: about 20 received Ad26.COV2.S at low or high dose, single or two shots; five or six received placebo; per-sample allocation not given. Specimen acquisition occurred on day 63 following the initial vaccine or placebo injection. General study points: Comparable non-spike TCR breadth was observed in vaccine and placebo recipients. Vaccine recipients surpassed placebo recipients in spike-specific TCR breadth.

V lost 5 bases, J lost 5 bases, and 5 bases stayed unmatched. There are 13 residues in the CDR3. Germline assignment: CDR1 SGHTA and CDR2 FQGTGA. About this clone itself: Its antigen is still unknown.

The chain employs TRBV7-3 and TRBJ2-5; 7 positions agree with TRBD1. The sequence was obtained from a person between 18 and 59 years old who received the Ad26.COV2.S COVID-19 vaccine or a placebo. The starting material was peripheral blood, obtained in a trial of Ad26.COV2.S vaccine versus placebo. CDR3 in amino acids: CASSRGQSETQYF. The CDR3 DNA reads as TGTGCCAGCAGCCGGGGACAGTCGGAGACCCAGTACTTC.